The 24 T cell receptor beta chains below were found in one sample sequenced in a study of cytomegalovirus exposure and HLA in healthy donors. The PCR used 60 Vbeta and 13 Jbeta primers. Repertoires were generated with immunoSEQ multiplex PCR, while TCRdb's copy carries only in-frame clones and drops some. This table has about 120,000 clones, roughly 78% appearing once. Material: PBMCs. The receptors come from a woman aged 25 to 39 in good health and CMV-seropositive.

The chain has TRBV6-9 and TRBJ1-5; D remains ambiguous. Germline V CDR1 and CDR2: MNHGY, SVAAGI. This CDR3 spans 12 amino acids. V lost 6 bases and J lost 6, with 9 bases in between. CDR3 DNA: TGTGCCAGCAGGCCCACCAGTCAGCCCCAGCATTTT. This codes for CASRPTSQPQHF.

The chain uses TRBV28 and TRBJ1-2; perhaps TRBD1 as D (6 bases). The CDR3 covers 14 residues. V was cut by 6 bases and J by 8 bases, with 19 bases left in between. The germline V gene encodes CDR1 MDHEN and CDR2 SYDVKM. This CDR3 is CASRVEGGGRGYTF. Written as DNA, the CDR3 is TGTGCCAGCAGGGTGGAGGGGGGAGGGAGAGGCTACACCTTC.

The chain carries TRBV5-1 and TRBJ1-2; 7 bases map to TRBD1. This CDR3 has 13 amino acids. Looked up from germline, CDR1 is SGHRS and CDR2 is YFSETQ. The V gene end was trimmed by 5 bases and the J gene end by 8 bases; junction bases not matched to a gene: 9. This CDR3 is CASRADRTLGYTF. The CDR3 DNA follows: TGCGCCAGCAGGGCGGACAGGACCTTAGGCTACACCTTC.

This clone turned up a few times. CDR3 bases: TGTGCCAGCAGCCTCCCGGACAGGGGCAATGAGCAGTTCTTC. Amino acid sequence: CASSLPDRGNEQFF. This chain links TRBV7-2 with TRBJ2-1; TRBD1 matches 9 bases. With V trimmed by 5 bases and J by 6 bases, 5 bases remained unmatched. The germline CDR1 and CDR2 sequences are SGHTA and FQGNSA. This CDR3 is built from 14 residues.

The V gene is TRBV6-1, the J gene TRBJ2-7; D possibly corresponds to TRBD1 (6 bases). CDR3 length: 14 amino acids. The germline CDR1 and CDR2 sequences are MNHNS and SASEGT. V lost 6 bases and J lost 1, with 13 bases in between. The CDR3 protein is CASSLRGGSYEQYF. The CDR3 nucleotides read TGTGCCAGCAGCCTCCGAGGGGGTTCCTACGAGCAGTACTTC.

V and J are TRBV4-2 and TRBJ2-3; 8 nucleotides match TRBD2. The CDR3 extends over 15 amino acids. Germline V gene lookup returns CDR1 LGHNA and CDR2 YNFKEQ. Trimming took 2 bases from V and 6 from J; bases not matched to a gene: 7. The CDR3 reads CASSQPGGAGDTQYF. In DNA, the CDR3 is TGTGCCAGCAGCCAACCCGGGGGGGCGGGGGATACGCAGTATTTT.

V usage is TRBV7-2 and J usage is TRBJ1-6; 10 bases fit TRBD1. The CDR3 spans 15 residues. The germline V gene encodes CDR1 SGHTA and CDR2 FQGNSA. V dropped 1 base and J dropped 9; count of bases not matched to a gene: 3. CDR3 nucleotide sequence: TGTGCCAGCAGCTTAGGGGACAGGGGAAGTTCACCCCTCCACTTT. It encodes CASSLGDRGSSPLHF. The full variable domain, completed using reference TRBV7-2 and TRBJ1-6, is GAGVSQSPSNKVTEKGKDVELRCDPISGHTALYWYRQSLGQGLEFLIYFQGNSAPDKSGLPSDRFSAERTGGSVSTLTIQRTQQEDSAVYLCASSLGDRGSSPLHFGNGTRLTVT.

J is TRBJ1-2 and V is TRBV30; 9 bases are shared with TRBD1. Germline V gene data show CDR1 as GTSNPN and CDR2 as SVGIG (reference sequence). This CDR3 is built from 14 residues. V gave up 7 bases and J gave up 2 bases; unmatched junction bases: 8. This CDR3 is CASQPGTGNYGYTF. In DNA form, the CDR3 reads TGTGCCTCCCAGCCCGGGACAGGGAACTATGGCTACACCTTC.

This chain connects TRBV4-3 to TRBJ1-1; the D gene is possibly TRBD1 (6 bases). The CDR3 covers 16 residues. Trimming pared 0 bases from V and 5 bases from J, leaving 16 bases between. Germline CDR1 LGHNA, CDR2 YSLEER. CDR3 sequence: CASSQDLTGRRTEAFF. The DNA of the CDR3 is TGCGCCAGCAGCCAAGATTTAACAGGGCGAAGGACTGAAGCTTTCTTT.

This sequence joins TRBV5-4 and TRBJ2-1; 11 bases match TRBD2. The V gene end was trimmed by 3 bases and the J gene end by 12 bases; junction bases not matched to a gene: 8. The CDR3 sequence is 14 residues long. Germline V gene sequence: CDR1 SGHNT, CDR2 YYREEE (reference sequence). For the CDR3, the DNA is TGTGCCAGCAGCTCGTTTAGTCTAGCGGGGGGGCAGTTCTTC. This translates into CASSSFSLAGGQFF.

The CDR3, as DNA: TGTGCCAGCAGTTTCCGGACAGGGGTCAATTCACCCCTCCACTTT. As protein: CASSFRTGVNSPLHF. This rearrangement joins TRBV6-5 to TRBJ1-6; 9 bases are shared with TRBD1. Trimming cost V 4 bases and J 7 bases; bases outside gene matches: 5. Germline CDR1 MNHEY, CDR2 SVGAGI. There are 15 residues in the CDR3.

V usage is TRBV5-1 and J usage is TRBJ1-2, with unresolved D. This CDR3 region has 15 residues. Germline values: CDR1 SGHRS, CDR2 YFSETQ. Trimming stripped 4 bases from V and 7 bases from J, with 20 bases between. CDR3 bases: TGCGCCAGCAGCATTGGGGTGGCAGGTACTAGTGGCTACACCTTC. Its protein is CASSIGVAGTSGYTF. The whole variable domain, filled in from reference TRBV5-1 and TRBJ1-2, reads KAGVTQTPRYLIKTRGQQVTLSCSPISGHRSVSWYQQTPGQGLQFLFEYFSETQRNKGNFPGRFSGRQFSNSRSEMNVSTLELGDSALYLCASSIGVAGTSGYTFGSGTRLTVV.

The chain carries TRBV6-6 and TRBJ1-6; maybe TRBD1 (5 bases). This CDR3 spans 15 amino acids. Trimming shortened V by 4 bases and J by 8 bases, and 15 bases separated the two germline ends. The germline gives CDR1 MNHNY, CDR2 SVGAGI (reference sequence). The CDR3 bases are TGTGCCAGCAGTTCGAGGGACTTTACAGATTCACCCCTCCACTTT. Its translation is CASSSRDFTDSPLHF.

This clone was counted a single time. The CDR3 region is CASSVEGGAAGELFF. The CDR3 nucleotides are TGTGCCAGCAGCGTAGAAGGGGGCGCGGCCGGGGAGCTGTTTTTT. The chain couples TRBV9 to TRBJ2-2; 7 positions match TRBD1. The CDR3 extends over 15 amino acids. With V trimmed by 0 bases and J by 6 bases, 5 bases remained unmatched. Germline CDR1 reads SGDLS; CDR2 reads YYNGEE. Full variable domain (missing parts from reference TRBV9 and TRBJ2-2): DSGVTQTPKHLITATGQRVTLRCSPRSGDLSVYWYQQSLDQGLQFLIQYYNGEERAKGNILERFSAQQFPDLHSELNLSSLELGDSALYFCASSVEGGAAGELFFGEGSRLTVL.

The V gene is TRBV28, the J gene TRBJ1-1; TRBD1 matches 7 bases. The CDR3 spans 15 residues. Per the germline V gene, CDR1 is MDHEN and CDR2 is SYDVKM. V lost 6 bases and J lost 3; bases outside the gene matches: 10. CDR3 region: CASSRDSYRHTEAFF. CDR3 DNA: TGTGCCAGCAGCCGGGACAGCTATAGGCACACTGAAGCTTTCTTT.

The V and J genes are TRBV25-1 and TRBJ1-5; no reliable D call. The V gene's germline CDR1 is MGHDK and CDR2 SYGVNS. The CDR3 length is 15 residues. The V gene lost 11 bases and the J gene lost 4 bases, with 21 bases spanning the gap. DNA of the CDR3: TGTGCCCAGCAAGCCCCGGTGAGGGTTAATCAGCCCCAGCATTTT. Protein: CAQQAPVRVNQPQHF.

The rearrangement links TRBV6-6 to TRBJ2-7, with D hard to call. The length of the CDR3 is 11 residues. V lost 5 bases, J lost 3 bases, and 5 bases lay in between. The germline V gene encodes CDR1 MNHNY and CDR2 SVGAGI (reference sequence). The CDR3 loop reads CASSEDYEQYF. The CDR3 DNA reads as TGTGCCAGCAGTGAGGACTACGAGCAGTACTTC.

The chain is built from TRBV7-9 and TRBJ1-2; 7 bases align to TRBD1. The CDR3 runs to 15 residues. After removal of 8 bases from V and 6 bases from J, the junction contained 15 bases not matched to a gene. The germline gives CDR1 SEHNR, CDR2 FQNEAQ (reference sequence). As DNA, the CDR3 is TGTGCCAGCCGAGACAGGGTAGGGAGCCACAATGGCTACACCTTC. Its protein product is CASRDRVGSHNGYTF.

About this clone: Germline is not matched at one junction end, which may reflect a read error. The CDR3 protein is CAGSTRTGGAHEQYF. The CDR3 DNA reads as TGTGCCGGCAGCACAAGGACAGGGGGGGCCCACGAGCAGTACTTC. The rearrangement uses TRBV7-9 and TRBJ2-7, with 10 positions matching TRBD1. Per germline, CDR1 SEHNR and CDR2 FQNEAQ (reference sequence). The CDR3 runs 15 residues.

The V call is TRBV6-1, the J call TRBJ2-1; 11 nucleotides align to TRBD2. Germline lookup yields CDR1 MNHNS and CDR2 SASEGT. J was trimmed by 10 bases and V by 9 bases; bases with no gene match: 11. The CDR3 has 14 amino acids. The CDR3 bases are TGTGCCAGTCGGACTAGCGGGCTTCAAGAGGAGCAGTTCTTC. The encoded protein is CASRTSGLQEEQFF.

This clone was detected a few times. The rearrangement uses TRBV7-9 and TRBJ2-5; 10 bases fit TRBD2. The germline V gene has CDR1 SEHNR and CDR2 FQNEAQ (reference sequence). CDR3 size: 17 residues. V lost 5 bases and J lost 3; bases outside the gene matches: 12. The CDR3 loop reads CASSRPSGGKSKETQYF. CDR3 sequence (DNA): TGTGCCAGCAGCCGCCCTAGCGGGGGAAAATCCAAAGAGACCCAGTACTTC. Using reference TRBV7-9 and TRBJ2-5 for the parts outside the CDR3, the full variable domain is DTGVSQNPRHKITKRGQNVTFRCDPISEHNRLYWYRQTLGQGPEFLTYFQNEAQLEKSRLLSDRFSAERPKGSFSTLEIQRTEQGDSAMYLCASSRPSGGKSKETQYFGPGTRLLVL.

The chain links TRBV19 to TRBJ2-5; 8 bases match TRBD2. With 4 bases clipped from V and 4 bases from J, the junction kept 8 bases outside the gene matches. CDR3 length equals 15 residues. Looked up from germline, CDR1 is LNHDA and CDR2 is SQIVND (reference sequence). CDR3 region: CASSTLGREGETQYF. As DNA, the CDR3 is TGTGCCAGTAGTACACTAGGACGGGAGGGAGAGACCCAGTACTTC.

The chain has TRBV5-1 and TRBJ2-1, with a weak D call TRBD2 (6 bases). V was trimmed by 0 bases and J by 10 bases, leaving 20 bases between them. This CDR3 has 16 residues. Germline V CDR1 and CDR2: SGHRS, YFSETQ. CDR3: CASSLAGEVGQREQFF. The CDR3, as DNA: TGCGCCAGCAGCTTGGCCGGGGAGGTTGGACAACGGGAGCAGTTCTTC.

The chain has TRBV6-1 and TRBJ2-7; D might be TRBD1 (5 bases). In germline, CDR1 is MNHNS, CDR2 SASEGT. The V gene lost 6 bases and the J gene lost 8 bases, with 17 bases spanning the gap. The CDR3 length is 13 residues. CDR3 nucleotide sequence: TGTGCCAGCAGCCGAGGACACCTCATGAAGCAGTACTTC. As protein: CASSRGHLMKQYF.